Shown below are 28 T cell receptor beta chains from a single sample sequenced in a study of blood T cell repertoires in COVID-19. Libraries were prepared by immunoSEQ multiplex PCR; TCRdb keeps only in-frame clonotypes and omits some of them. The sample contains about 210,000 clones, roughly 80% of which appear only once. The specimen was peripheral blood. These receptors originate from a woman in her 70s with COVID-19, enrolled during active disease.

The genes are TRBV25-1 and TRBJ2-1; D not resolved. CDR3 length: 14 residues. CDR1 and CDR2 from the germline V gene are MGHDK and SYGVNS. The germline V and J ends were trimmed by 8 bases and 0 bases, with 11 bases remaining between them. CDR3 in DNA: TGTGCCAGCTTCGGTCCGAGCTCCTACAATGAGCAGTTCTTC. The encoded protein is CASFGPSSYNEQFF.

This clone was seen just once. The chain has TRBV7-2 and TRBJ1-4; D remains ambiguous. The germline gives CDR1 SGHTA, CDR2 FQGNSA. The CDR3 is 15 residues long. The germline V and J ends were trimmed by 1 base and 8 bases, with 14 bases remaining between them. Here the CDR3 DNA reads TGTGCCAGCAGCTTAGACGACTTAGGAGGGGAAAAACTGTTTTTT. This codes for CASSLDDLGGEKLFF.

The chain joins TRBV18 to TRBJ1-5, with D maybe TRBD1 (5 bases). Germline CDR1 reads KGHSH; CDR2 reads LQKENI. The CDR3 is 14 amino acids. Trimming removed 1 base at V and 7 bases at J, with 11 bases between. The CDR3 loop is CASSPQGAEQPQHF. In nucleotides, the CDR3 is TGTGCCAGCTCACCACAAGGGGCTGAGCAGCCCCAGCATTTT. The whole variable domain, filled in from reference TRBV18 and TRBJ1-5, reads NAGVMQNPRHLVRRRGQEARLRCSPMKGHSHVYWYRQLPEEGLKFMVYLQKENIIDESGMPKERFSAEFPKEGPSILRIQQVVRGDSAAYFCASSPQGAEQPQHFGDGTRLSIL.

The chain carries TRBV7-2 and TRBJ1-4; 7 bases match TRBD1. Germline CDR1 SGHTA, CDR2 FQGNSA. The J segment lost 5 bases and the V segment lost 5 bases, leaving 5 bases of the junction unmatched. This CDR3 is 14 amino acids long. This CDR3 reads CASSRYRGNEKLFF. The CDR3 DNA follows: TGTGCCAGCAGCAGGTACAGGGGAAATGAAAAACTGTTTTTT.

This sequence joins TRBV7-9 and TRBJ2-7; 7 bases are shared with TRBD1. The J segment lost 3 bases and the V segment lost 1 base, leaving 9 bases of the junction unmatched. Germline values: CDR1 SEHNR, CDR2 FQNEAQ (reference sequence). The CDR3 sequence is 16 residues long. The CDR3: CASSLGGQRSHYEQYF. The CDR3 nucleotides read TGTGCCAGCAGCTTAGGGGGACAGCGGAGCCACTACGAGCAGTACTTC. The entire variable domain, with the rest obtained from reference TRBV7-9 and TRBJ2-7, is as follows: DTGVSQNPRHKITKRGQNVTFRCDPISEHNRLYWYRQTLGQGPEFLTYFQNEAQLEKSRLLSDRFSAERPKGSFSTLEIQRTEQGDSAMYLCASSLGGQRSHYEQYFGPGTRLTVT.

The chain has TRBV6-2 or TRBV6-3 and TRBJ1-5; perhaps TRBD1 as D (5 bases). The CDR3 has 15 amino acids. CDR1 and CDR2 from the germline V gene are MNHEY and SVGEGT. The V gene lost 3 bases and the J gene lost 5 bases, with 14 bases spanning the gap. CDR3 protein: CASSYNTGRDQPQHF. The CDR3 DNA reads TGTGCCAGCAGTTATAATACAGGCCGCGATCAGCCCCAGCATTTT.

A few counts support this clone. This chain connects TRBV6-6 to TRBJ1-1; 7 bases are a match to TRBD1. The CDR3 covers 14 residues. With 5 bases clipped from V and 5 bases from J, the junction kept 8 bases outside the gene matches. Germline assignment: CDR1 MNHNY and CDR2 SVGAGI (reference sequence). In DNA form, the CDR3 reads TGTGCCAGCAGTCCCCAGGGGGTGGGGACTGAAGCTTTCTTT. This codes for CASSPQGVGTEAFF.

The rearrangement joins TRBV9 to TRBJ1-2, with 7 positions matching TRBD1. This CDR3 is 13 amino acids long. Germline CDR1 reads SGDLS; CDR2 reads YYNGEE. The junction had 11 bases not matched to a gene; V was cut back by 7 bases and J by 8 bases. The CDR3 coding sequence is TGTGCCAGCGGCCGACAGGGTTCTCAGGGCTACACCTTC. Translating it yields CASGRQGSQGYTF.

The J gene is TRBJ2-3, the V gene TRBV10-3, with 9 bases that match TRBD1. Looked up from germline, CDR1 is ENHRY and CDR2 is SYGVKD. V trimming: 2 bases; J trimming: 2 bases; junction bases outside the gene matches: 11. This CDR3 has 18 amino acids. The CDR3 sequence: CAISETEQQGAITDTQYF. Written as DNA, the CDR3 is TGTGCCATCAGTGAGACCGAACAACAGGGGGCTATCACAGATACGCAGTATTTT.

The chain carries TRBV6-2 or TRBV6-3 and TRBJ2-4, with TRBD1 matching over 7 bases. Germline assignment: CDR1 MNHEY and CDR2 SVGEGT. The V gene end was trimmed by 5 bases and the J gene end by 1 base; junction bases not matched to a gene: 17. CDR3 size: 19 residues. The CDR3 region has the DNA TGTGCCAGCAGTCTACGAGAGGGGACAGTTAAAGCCGCCAAAAACATTCAGTACTTC. Translating it yields CASSLREGTVKAAKNIQYF.

The chain combines TRBV7-2 with TRBJ2-7; 14 bases are a match to TRBD2. Trimming took 5 bases from V and 5 from J; bases not matched to a gene: 17. In germline, CDR1 is SGHTA, CDR2 FQGNSA. The CDR3 runs to 19 residues. In nucleotides, the CDR3 is TGTGCCAGCAGCCGCCCTGGAGGGACTAGCGGGAGCCCGAGCAACGAGCAGTACTTC. Encoded protein: CASSRPGGTSGSPSNEQYF.

The rearrangement links TRBV28 to TRBJ1-2, with D perhaps matching TRBD1 (5 bases). Deletions cut 4 bases from V and 5 bases from J, with 8 bases between. This CDR3 region has 12 residues. Germline V gives CDR1 MDHEN, CDR2 SYDVKM. CDR3 sequence (DNA): TGTGCCAGCAGTTCGTCAGGGTATGGCTACACCTTC. This translates into CASSSSGYGYTF.

This chain uses TRBV28 with TRBJ2-7; TRBD1 matches at 11 bases. V shed 5 bases and J 6 bases; nucleotides not matched to a gene: 9. This CDR3 comprises 15 residues. Germline CDR1 and CDR2: MDHEN and SYDVKM. The DNA of the CDR3 is TGTGCCAGCAGTGAGCCGGGACAGGGGGAGGGCGAGCAGTACTTC. Its translation: CASSEPGQGEGEQYF. Complete variable domain (other parts from reference TRBV28 and TRBJ2-7): DVKVTQSSRYLVKRTGEKVFLECVQDMDHENMFWYRQDPGLGLRLIYFSYDVKMKEKGDIPEGYSVSREKKERFSLILESASTNQTSMYLCASSEPGQGEGEQYFGPGTRLTVT.

The V gene is TRBV7-2, the J gene TRBJ2-7; the D gene is possibly TRBD1 (5 bases). This CDR3 is built from 15 residues. Germline V gene data show CDR1 as SGHTA and CDR2 as FQGNSA. V was trimmed by 1 base and J by 8 bases, leaving 18 bases between them. This CDR3 is CASSLDGGKGAKQYF. The CDR3 DNA sequence: TGTGCCAGCAGCTTAGACGGCGGTAAAGGGGCGAAGCAGTACTTC.

The chain is built from TRBV19 and TRBJ2-7, with TRBD1 matching over 7 bases. The J segment lost 2 bases and the V segment lost 3 bases, leaving 10 bases of the junction unmatched. This CDR3 is 16 amino acids long. Germline CDR1 reads LNHDA; CDR2 reads SQIVND (reference sequence). This CDR3 is CASSIKGVRGTYEQYF. DNA for the CDR3: TGTGCCAGTAGTATCAAGGGCGTCAGGGGGACCTACGAGCAGTACTTC. Combining the CDR3 with reference TRBV19 and TRBJ2-7 gives the whole variable domain DGGITQSPKYLFRKEGQNVTLSCEQNLNHDAMYWYRQDPGQGLRLIYYSQIVNDFQKGDIAEGYSVSREKKESFPLTVTSAQKNPTAFYLCASSIKGVRGTYEQYFGPGTRLTVT.

The chain employs TRBV28 and TRBJ2-1; TRBD2 aligns across 7 bases. The germline gives CDR1 MDHEN, CDR2 SYDVKM. CDR3 length: 14 residues. V lost 3 bases, J lost 7 bases, and 6 bases stayed unmatched. CDR3 amino acids: CASSFGGSMNEQFF. The CDR3, as DNA: TGTGCCAGCAGTTTCGGGGGGAGCATGAATGAGCAGTTCTTC.

The V gene is TRBV28, the J gene TRBJ2-1; TRBD1 agrees at 9 bases. V lost 8 bases to trimming and J lost 4 bases; unmatched junction nucleotides: 9. This CDR3 has 15 amino acids. Germline CDR1 and CDR2: MDHEN and SYDVKM. The CDR3: CASSKAGTGYNEQFF. CDR3 sequence (DNA): TGTGCCAGCTCGAAGGCCGGGACAGGGTACAATGAGCAGTTCTTC.

V is TRBV28 and J is TRBJ1-5; D perhaps matches TRBD1 (5 bases). CDR1 MDHEN and CDR2 SYDVKM come from the germline V gene. The CDR3 covers 17 residues. V dropped 6 bases and J dropped 7 bases, with 25 bases sitting between them. CDR3 bases: TGTGCCAGCAGCCATCCTAGAATCGGGGGAGCGGAACAGCCCCAGCATTTT. Translated, it gives CASSHPRIGGAEQPQHF.

The gene calls are TRBV29-1 and TRBJ2-2; TRBD1 matches 11 bases. Germline V gene sequence: CDR1 SQVTM, CDR2 ANQGSEA. The CDR3 is 18 residues long. V shed 4 bases and J 0 bases; nucleotides not matched to a gene: 10. CDR3 protein: CSVGVVPGQGANTGELFF. In DNA, the CDR3 is TGCAGCGTTGGCGTCGTCCCGGGACAGGGGGCGAACACCGGGGAGCTGTTTTTT.

The rearrangement uses TRBV27 and TRBJ1-6; D not resolved. Germline loops: CDR1 MNHEY, CDR2 SMNVEV (reference sequence). Trimming shortened V by 1 base and J by 6 bases, and 10 bases separated the two germline ends. The CDR3 extends over 15 amino acids. In DNA form, the CDR3 reads TGTGCCAGCAGTTTATGGCAGGCGATTAATTCACCCCTCCACTTT. Amino acid sequence: CASSLWQAINSPLHF.

V and J are TRBV27 and TRBJ1-6; 9 bases are a match to TRBD1. CDR3 length: 14 residues. V gave up 2 bases and J gave up 10 bases; unmatched junction bases: 3. The germline CDR1 and CDR2 sequences are MNHEY and SMNVEV (reference sequence). The CDR3, as DNA: TGTGCCAGCAGTTTAGGGACAGGGTTATCACCCCTCCACTTT. Translated: CASSLGTGLSPLHF.

The rearrangement links TRBV4-3 to TRBJ2-3; D gene uncertain. The CDR3 has 12 residues. Germline CDR1 reads LGHNA; CDR2 reads YSLEER. The V end lost 1 base, the J end lost 6 bases, and 5 bases lay between the germline ends. CDR3 sequence: CASSQARDTQYF. Written as DNA, the CDR3 is TGCGCCAGCAGCCAAGCGAGGGATACGCAGTATTTT.

The genes are TRBV6-6 and TRBJ2-7, with TRBD1 identical over 8 bases. The CDR3 is made up of 13 amino acids. The ends lost 4 bases at V and 6 bases at J; junction bases unmatched: 5. CDR1 is MNHNY and CDR2 is SVGAGI in the germline V gene (reference sequence). CDR3 in amino acids: CASSSQGEGEQYF. The CDR3 region has the DNA TGTGCCAGCAGTTCACAGGGGGAAGGCGAGCAGTACTTC.

The chain recombines TRBV9 with TRBJ1-1, with D perhaps TRBD1 (6 bases). CDR1 and CDR2 from the germline V gene are SGDLS and YYNGEE. V lost 4 bases, J lost 0 bases, and 7 bases lay in between. The CDR3 consists of 13 residues. CDR3 sequence reads: CASSTGMNTEAFF. In DNA form, the CDR3 reads TGTGCCAGCAGCACAGGGATGAACACTGAAGCTTTCTTT.

The V and J genes are TRBV7-2 and TRBJ1-2, with a tentative D call TRBD1 (6 bases). The V gene lost 1 base and the J gene lost 8 bases, with 23 bases spanning the gap. The CDR3 is 17 amino acids. From germline, CDR1 is SGHTA and CDR2 FQGNSA. CDR3 in DNA: TGTGCCAGCAGCTTAGAGGACATGGGGGCCCTGCTATGGGGCTACACCTTC. Translated: CASSLEDMGALLWGYTF.

This chain uses TRBV28 with TRBJ2-7, with D possibly TRBD1 on 6 matching bases. Germline values: CDR1 MDHEN, CDR2 SYDVKM. The CDR3 sequence is 16 residues long. Trimming pared 4 bases from V and 2 bases from J, leaving 18 bases between. The CDR3: CASSSSGHQAPYEQYF. Written as DNA, the CDR3 is TGTGCCAGCAGTTCGTCGGGACACCAGGCCCCCTACGAGCAGTACTTC.

V is TRBV5-6 and J is TRBJ1-6, with TRBD1 identical over 9 bases. With 3 bases clipped from V and 15 bases from J, the junction kept 10 bases outside the gene matches. Per the germline V gene, CDR1 is SGHDT and CDR2 is YYEEEE. The CDR3 contains 14 residues. The CDR3 here is CASSSGTGPLILHF. The CDR3 region has the DNA TGTGCCAGCAGCTCCGGGACAGGGCCCCTTATCCTCCACTTT. The whole variable domain, filled in from reference TRBV5-6 and TRBJ1-6, reads DAGVTQSPTHLIKTRGQQVTLRCSPKSGHDTVSWYQQALGQGPQFIFQYYEEEERQRGNFPDRFSGHQFPNYSSELNVNALLLGDSALYLCASSSGTGPLILHFGNGTRLTVT.

The chain links TRBV29-1 to TRBJ1-2; 8 nucleotides match TRBD1. The CDR3 sequence is 14 residues long. CDR1 and CDR2 (germline): SQVTM, ANQGSEA. The J segment lost 8 bases and the V segment lost 4 bases, leaving 12 bases of the junction unmatched. CDR3 coding DNA: TGCAGCGTTGCCGGAAAAAGGACAGGGCAAGGCTACACCTTC. Its translation: CSVAGKRTGQGYTF.